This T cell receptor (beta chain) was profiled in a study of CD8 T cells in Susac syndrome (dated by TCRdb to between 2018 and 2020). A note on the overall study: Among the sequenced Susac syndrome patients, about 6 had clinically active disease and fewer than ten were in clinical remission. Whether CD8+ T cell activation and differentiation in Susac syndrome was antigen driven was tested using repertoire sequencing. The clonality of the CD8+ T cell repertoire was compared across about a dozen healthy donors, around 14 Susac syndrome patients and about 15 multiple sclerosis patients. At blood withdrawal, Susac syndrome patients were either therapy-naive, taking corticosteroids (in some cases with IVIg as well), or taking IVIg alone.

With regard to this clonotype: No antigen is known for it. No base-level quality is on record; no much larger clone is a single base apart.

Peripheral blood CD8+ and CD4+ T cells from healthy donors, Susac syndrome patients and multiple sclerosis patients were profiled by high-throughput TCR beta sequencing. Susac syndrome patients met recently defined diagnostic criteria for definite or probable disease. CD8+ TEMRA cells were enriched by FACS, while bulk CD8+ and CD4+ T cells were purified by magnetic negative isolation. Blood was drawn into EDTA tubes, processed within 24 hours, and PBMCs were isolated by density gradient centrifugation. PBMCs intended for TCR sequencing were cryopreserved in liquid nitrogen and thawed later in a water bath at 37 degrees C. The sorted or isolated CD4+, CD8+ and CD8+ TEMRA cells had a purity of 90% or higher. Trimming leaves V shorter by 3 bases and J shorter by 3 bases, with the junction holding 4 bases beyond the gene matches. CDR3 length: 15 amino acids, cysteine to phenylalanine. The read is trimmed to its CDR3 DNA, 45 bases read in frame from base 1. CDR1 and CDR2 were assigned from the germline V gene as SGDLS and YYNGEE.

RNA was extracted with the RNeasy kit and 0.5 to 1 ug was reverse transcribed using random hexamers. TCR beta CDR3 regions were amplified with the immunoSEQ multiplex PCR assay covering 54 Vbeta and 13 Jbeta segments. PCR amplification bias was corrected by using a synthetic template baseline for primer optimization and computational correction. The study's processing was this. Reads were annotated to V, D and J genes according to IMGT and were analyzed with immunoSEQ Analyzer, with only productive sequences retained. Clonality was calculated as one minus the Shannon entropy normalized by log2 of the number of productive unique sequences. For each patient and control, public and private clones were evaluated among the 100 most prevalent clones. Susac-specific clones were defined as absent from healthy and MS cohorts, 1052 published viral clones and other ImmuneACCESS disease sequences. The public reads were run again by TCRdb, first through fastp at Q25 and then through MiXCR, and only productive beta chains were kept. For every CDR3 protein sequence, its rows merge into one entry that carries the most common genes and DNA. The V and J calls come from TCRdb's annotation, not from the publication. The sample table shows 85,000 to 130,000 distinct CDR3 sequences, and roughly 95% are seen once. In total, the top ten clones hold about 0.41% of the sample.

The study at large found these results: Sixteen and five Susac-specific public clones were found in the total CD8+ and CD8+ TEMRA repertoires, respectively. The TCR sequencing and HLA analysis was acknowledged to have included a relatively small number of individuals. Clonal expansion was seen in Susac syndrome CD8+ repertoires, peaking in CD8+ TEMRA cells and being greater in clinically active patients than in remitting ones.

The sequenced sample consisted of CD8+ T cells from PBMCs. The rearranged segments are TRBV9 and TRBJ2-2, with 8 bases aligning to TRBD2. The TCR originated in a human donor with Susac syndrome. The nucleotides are TGTGCCAGCAGCGCGGGGGGGATGGACACCGGGGAGCTGTTTTTT. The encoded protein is CASSAGGMDTGELFF.